The 20 T cell receptor beta chains below all came from one sample that was sequenced in a study of blood T cell repertoires in COVID-19. TCRdb's copy holds only in-frame clones and misses some; the assay was immunoSEQ multiplex PCR. The data contain roughly 250,000 clones, 70% to 90% of them seen just once; the ten biggest clones take up roughly 4%. The sequenced material came from PBMCs or T cells enriched from blood (not recorded which). Receptors were obtained from a woman in her twenties or thirties who had recovered from COVID-19.

The chain uses TRBV27 and TRBJ1-1; possible D gene TRBD1, 5 bases. In germline, CDR1 is MNHEY, CDR2 SMNVEV (reference sequence). Trimming took 7 bases from V and 6 from J, leaving 12 bases between them. The CDR3 sequence is 12 residues long. CDR3 sequence (DNA): TGTGCCAGCAAGTCAGGGATTTCTGAAGCTTTCTTT. Translation gives CASKSGISEAFF.

V is TRBV6-5 and J is TRBJ1-2; TRBD1 aligns across 9 bases. The junction had 6 bases not matched to a gene; V was cut back by 5 bases and J by 2 bases. The CDR3 spans 15 residues. Germline CDR1 reads MNHEY; CDR2 reads SVGAGI. The CDR3 loop is CASSPTGGLNYGYTF. CDR3 bases: TGTGCCAGCAGTCCTACAGGGGGCCTAAACTATGGCTACACCTTC.

The chain has TRBV11-1 and TRBJ2-3; TRBD2 is a possible D gene (6 bases). Trimming took 0 bases from V and 2 from J, leaving 12 bases between them. This CDR3 contains 16 residues. Germline V gene sequence: CDR1 SGHAT, CDR2 FQDESV (reference sequence). CDR3 residues: CASSLAQGGFTDTQYF. The CDR3 DNA reads as TGTGCCAGCAGCTTAGCGCAGGGAGGCTTCACAGATACGCAGTATTTT.

V is TRBV28 and J is TRBJ2-3; TRBD2 matches 10 bases. The germline V gene encodes CDR1 MDHEN and CDR2 SYDVKM. The CDR3 spans 15 residues. The trim removed 6 bases at V and 5 bases at J, leaving 8 bases unmatched. CDR3 sequence reads: CASSVLAGAKDTQYF. CDR3 DNA: TGTGCCAGCAGCGTCCTAGCGGGAGCTAAAGATACGCAGTATTTT.

The chain recombines TRBV4-1 with TRBJ1-6, with 7 bases matching TRBD1. Germline V lookup: CDR1 MGHRA, CDR2 YSYEKL. This CDR3 region has 18 residues. V lost 0 bases and J lost 0; bases outside the gene matches: 5. CDR3 sequence reads: CASSQEGGTSSYNSPLHF. The CDR3 DNA reads TGCGCCAGCAGCCAAGAAGGGGGCACAAGCTCCTATAATTCACCCCTCCACTTT.

The genes are TRBV4-1 and TRBJ2-7, with 11 positions matching TRBD1. Germline trimming cut 2 bases from V and 3 bases from J; bases unmatched to any gene: 9. Looked up from germline, CDR1 is MGHRA and CDR2 is YSYEKL. This CDR3 is 17 amino acids long. DNA for the CDR3: TGCGCCAGCAGCCAAATTGGGGCGGGACAGGGGGACTACGAGCAGTACTTC. This encodes CASSQIGAGQGDYEQYF.

This clone was seen a handful of times. This chain connects TRBV20-1 to TRBJ2-4; 7 bases match TRBD1. This CDR3 comprises 11 residues. Germline-derived CDR1 and CDR2 are DFQATT and SNEGSKA (reference sequence). With 2 bases clipped from V and 8 bases from J, the junction kept 0 bases outside the gene matches. CDR3 nucleotides: TGCAGTGCTAGACAGGGGGACATTCAGTACTTC. Translated: CSARQGDIQYF.

The genes are TRBV6-1 and TRBJ2-3; D is perhaps TRBD2 (6 bases). V lost 1 base and J 0 bases, leaving 8 bases between the germline ends. This CDR3 spans 15 amino acids. Per the germline V gene, CDR1 is MNHNS and CDR2 is SASEGT. CDR3 amino acids: CASSEVSGSTDTQYF. As DNA, the CDR3 is TGTGCCAGCAGTGAAGTTAGCGGCAGCACAGATACGCAGTATTTT.

This clone was seen a single time. The rearrangement links TRBV28 to TRBJ1-1; 7 positions agree with TRBD1. CDR1 is MDHEN, CDR2 SYDVKM, per germline. Losses at the gene ends were 5 bases for V and 4 bases for J; bases not matched to a gene: 4. The CDR3 consists of 13 residues. Here the CDR3 DNA reads TGTGCCAGCAGTGACAGGGTTGCCACTGAAGCTTTCTTT. Translation gives CASSDRVATEAFF.

CDR3 sequence: CASSQRRGGNTEAFF. As DNA, the CDR3 is TGCGCCAGCAGCCAACGGCGGGGGGGGAACACTGAAGCTTTCTTT. The rearrangement links TRBV4-1 to TRBJ1-1, with D tentatively TRBD1 (5 bases). From germline, CDR1 is MGHRA and CDR2 YSYEKL. V was shortened by 2 bases and J by 1 base, with 11 bases between the two germline ends. The CDR3 extends over 15 amino acids.

The chain couples TRBV9 to TRBJ2-3; possibly TRBD2 for D (6 bases). Germline loops: CDR1 SGDLS, CDR2 YYNGEE. The CDR3 contains 16 residues. V lost 2 bases and J lost 5, with 18 bases in between. The CDR3 bases are TGTGCCAGCAGCGTTCGTAACGGGAGAGAAGGAGATACGCAGTATTTT. Its protein product is CASSVRNGREGDTQYF.

The chain joins TRBV27 to TRBJ1-2; 9 nucleotides line up with TRBD1. CDR3 length: 14 amino acids. V lost 6 bases to trimming and J lost 4 bases; unmatched junction nucleotides: 6. Germline V gene lookup returns CDR1 MNHEY and CDR2 SMNVEV (reference sequence). As DNA, the CDR3 is TGTGCCAGCAGACGGGGGACAGGGAGCTATGGCTACACCTTC. Amino acids: CASRRGTGSYGYTF.

The chain couples TRBV6-2 or TRBV6-3 to TRBJ2-3; 10 bases agree with TRBD1. The germline V gene has CDR1 MNHEY and CDR2 SVGEGT. There are 15 residues in the CDR3. The trim removed 1 base at V and 4 bases at J, leaving 2 bases unmatched. The CDR3 region is CASSYWDRGSDTQYF. CDR3 nucleotide sequence: TGTGCCAGCAGTTACTGGGACAGGGGATCAGATACGCAGTATTTT.

The rearrangement links TRBV4-1 to TRBJ1-3, with TRBD1 identical over 7 bases. Germline V gene sequence: CDR1 MGHRA, CDR2 YSYEKL. The ends lost 3 bases at V and 0 bases at J; junction bases unmatched: 11. The CDR3 has 18 amino acids. DNA of the CDR3: TGCGCCAGCAGCCAGGGGACAGCCCGCCGCCTCTCTGGAAACACCATATATTTT. Amino acids: CASSQGTARRLSGNTIYF.

A single count supports this clone. The J gene is TRBJ2-7, the V gene TRBV11-2; D is unclear. Trimming removed 8 bases from V and 5 bases from J, with 16 bases in between. In germline, CDR1 is SGHAT, CDR2 FQNNGV. The CDR3 has 13 residues. The CDR3, as DNA: TGTGCCAGCCGGAGTAGAGCGCGGCACGAGCAGTACTTC. This codes for CASRSRARHEQYF.

The gene calls are TRBV5-1 and TRBJ2-3, with D possibly TRBD1 on 6 matching bases. The CDR3 is 16 amino acids. Per the germline V gene, CDR1 is SGHRS and CDR2 is YFSETQ. V was cut by 0 bases and J by 3 bases, with 14 bases left in between. The CDR3 sequence is CASSLASQGGTDTQYF. CDR3 coding DNA: TGCGCCAGCAGCTTGGCATCACAGGGCGGGACAGATACGCAGTATTTT.

This clone is a singleton in its sample. The chain couples TRBV3-1 (or the pseudogene TRBV3-2) to TRBJ1-5, with a possible D match to TRBD1 (6 bases). CDR1 LGHDT and CDR2 YNNKEL come from the germline V gene (reference sequence). CDR3 size: 14 residues. The germline V and J ends were trimmed by 1 base and 6 bases, with 10 bases remaining between them. The CDR3, as DNA: TGTGCCAGCAGCCAAGGTCAGGGGAGTCAGCCCCAGCATTTT. It translates to CASSQGQGSQPQHF.

This chain connects TRBV6-5 to TRBJ2-7; 9 bases fit TRBD1. The V gene's germline CDR1 is MNHEY and CDR2 SVGAGI. The CDR3 loop spans 14 amino acids. V lost 7 bases, J lost 5 bases, and 9 bases stayed unmatched. CDR3: CASIGTGGWDEQYF. CDR3 nucleotide sequence: TGTGCCAGCATCGGAACAGGGGGCTGGGACGAGCAGTACTTC.

The genes are TRBV6-6 and TRBJ2-7, with D possibly being TRBD1 (5 bases). The CDR3 is 13 residues long. Per the germline V gene, CDR1 is MNHNY and CDR2 is SVGAGI (reference sequence). Trimming stripped 6 bases from V and 4 bases from J, with 13 bases between. The CDR3 bases are TGTGCCAGCAGCCGAGACAGTCTGTACGAGCAGTACTTC. Its translation: CASSRDSLYEQYF.

The chain uses TRBV2 and TRBJ1-5, with D possibly matching TRBD1 (5 bases). The germline CDR1 and CDR2 sequences are SNHLY and FYNNEI. Trimming took off 4 bases at V and 1 base at J, with 11 bases between the two ends. CDR3 size: 15 residues. CDR3 amino acids: CASSGAGQSNQPQHF. The CDR3 DNA reads as TGTGCCAGCAGTGGGGCAGGGCAGAGCAATCAGCCCCAGCATTTT.